Listed below are T cell receptor beta chains from one sample, sequenced in a study of T cells in Graves' hyperthyroidism and ophthalmopathy. TCRdb reprocessed the multiplex PCR reads with MiXCR, giving one entry per CDR3 protein. The sample contains around 250,000 distinct CDR3 sequences, approximately 15% of which appear only once. Material for sequencing was blood. The receptor source for this set is a woman between 40 and 55 years old with Graves' hyperthyroidism that later progressed to Graves' ophthalmopathy. CDR3s include the opening cysteine and the closing phenylalanine or tryptophan. A D gene is named only where the DNA matches it firmly. Clone size is given for some rows only: seen once, a few or many times, or a class if the clone is expanded.

d_gene: -
abundance: few
v_gene: TRBV4-2
j_gene: TRBJ2-7
CDR3nt: TGTGCCAGCAGCCAAGAAAGAGCGGCCTCCTACGAGCAGTACTTC
CDR3aa: CASSQERAASYEQYF

d_gene: -
abundance: many
v_gene: TRBV5-1
j_gene: TRBJ1-5
CDR3nt: TGCGCCAGCAGCTTGGCCGTGGGGGCTAGCAATCAGCCCCAGCATTTT
CDR3aa: CASSLAVGASNQPQHF

d_gene: TRBD1
abundance: many
v_gene: TRBV28
j_gene: TRBJ1-1
CDR3nt: TGTGCCAGCAGTCCTAGGACAGGAGCTTTCTTT
CDR3aa: CASSPRTGAFF

d_gene: TRBD2
abundance: -
v_gene: TRBV7-3
j_gene: TRBJ2-1
CDR3nt: TGTGCCAGCAGCAATCCCGGGACTAGCGGGAGCAATGAGCAGTTCTTC
CDR3aa: CASSNPGTSGSNEQFF

d_gene: TRBD2
abundance: -
v_gene: TRBV4-2
j_gene: TRBJ2-7
CDR3nt: TGTGCCAGCAGCCAAGTCAGCGGGAGTGCCTACGAGCAGTACTTC
CDR3aa: CASSQVSGSAYEQYF

d_gene: -
abundance: many
v_gene: TRBV14
j_gene: TRBJ1-3
CDR3nt: TGTGCCAGCAGCCAAGTTTCGACCATATATTTT
CDR3aa: CASSQVSTIYF

d_gene: TRBD2
abundance: many
v_gene: TRBV19
j_gene: TRBJ2-3
CDR3nt: TGTGCCAGTAGTACCCGGACTAGCGGGAACTCCCGGGTCACAGATACGCAGTATTTT
CDR3aa: CASSTRTSGNSRVTDTQYF

d_gene: -
abundance: few
v_gene: TRBV5-5
j_gene: TRBJ1-1
CDR3nt: TGTGCCAGCAGCTTAACGCTCGGAAACCTTGACCTGAACATTGAAGCTTTCTTT
CDR3aa: CASSLTLGNLDLNIEAFF

d_gene: TRBD2
abundance: many
v_gene: TRBV20-1
j_gene: TRBJ2-7
CDR3nt: TGCAGTGCTCCTCTAGCGGGAGTTTTTGGGAGCTCCTACGAGCAGTACTTC
CDR3aa: CSAPLAGVFGSSYEQYF

d_gene: -
abundance: -
v_gene: TRBV28
j_gene: TRBJ2-1
CDR3nt: TGTGCCAGCACCCCTCCCCTCACCCCCGGGAATGAGCAGTTCTTC
CDR3aa: CASTPPLTPGNEQFF

d_gene: TRBD1
abundance: many
v_gene: TRBV28
j_gene: TRBJ1-4
CDR3nt: TGTGCCAGCAGTCCACACAGGGGGCAGGTTGAAAAACTGTTTTTT
CDR3aa: CASSPHRGQVEKLFF

d_gene: -
abundance: -
v_gene: TRBV6-9
j_gene: TRBJ2-3
CDR3nt: TGTGCCAGCAGTTATTTCACAGATACGCAGTATTTT
CDR3aa: CASSYFTDTQYF

d_gene: -
abundance: many
v_gene: TRBV15
j_gene: TRBJ1-3
CDR3nt: TGTGCCACCAGCAGAGAAGGCTTGGGGCAGCCTGGAAACACCATATATTTT
CDR3aa: CATSREGLGQPGNTIYF

d_gene: TRBD2
abundance: many
v_gene: TRBV18
j_gene: TRBJ2-1
CDR3nt: TGTGCCAGCTCACCTGGACTAGCCCGGGGGGATGAGCAGTTCTTC
CDR3aa: CASSPGLARGDEQFF

d_gene: -
abundance: few
v_gene: TRBV7-8
j_gene: TRBJ1-5
CDR3nt: TGTGCCAGCAGCGTAACTCACAGGAGACAAGGGGGCAATCAGCCCCAGCATTTT
CDR3aa: CASSVTHRRQGGNQPQHF

d_gene: -
abundance: -
v_gene: TRBV7-9
j_gene: TRBJ2-3
CDR3nt: TGTGCCAGCATCGGGACACCTTATACAGATACGCAGTATTTT
CDR3aa: CASIGTPYTDTQYF

d_gene: -
abundance: many
v_gene: TRBV27
j_gene: TRBJ1-5
CDR3nt: TGTGCCAGCGGTCGGGACCCAGATCAGCCCCAGCATTTT
CDR3aa: CASGRDPDQPQHF

d_gene: TRBD1
abundance: -
v_gene: TRBV7-9
j_gene: TRBJ1-4
CDR3nt: TGTGCCAGCAGCCGCATTGGGACAGGGGATGAAAAACTGTTTTTT
CDR3aa: CASSRIGTGDEKLFF

d_gene: TRBD1
abundance: few
v_gene: TRBV6-6
j_gene: TRBJ2-7
CDR3nt: TGTGCCAGCAGTTACCTCTGGGACAGCTCCTACGAGCAGTACTTC
CDR3aa: CASSYLWDSSYEQYF

d_gene: TRBD2
abundance: many
v_gene: TRBV28
j_gene: TRBJ2-7
CDR3nt: TGTGCCAGCAGTTTCTCCTGGACTAGCGGGAGAATGAGTTACGAGCAGTACTTC
CDR3aa: CASSFSWTSGRMSYEQYF

d_gene: TRBD2
abundance: -
v_gene: TRBV19
j_gene: TRBJ2-1
CDR3nt: TGTGCCAGTAGTATAGCGGGAGGACCGAATGAGCAGTTCTTC
CDR3aa: CASSIAGGPNEQFF

d_gene: -
abundance: many
v_gene: TRBV7-9
j_gene: TRBJ2-1
CDR3nt: TGTGCCAGCAGCGGGGCACCGAGCTCCTACAATGAGCAGTTCTTC
CDR3aa: CASSGAPSSYNEQFF

d_gene: -
abundance: many
v_gene: TRBV7-9
j_gene: TRBJ1-6
CDR3nt: TGTGCCAGCAGCTTAATGGCGCATTATAATTCACCCCTCCACTTT
CDR3aa: CASSLMAHYNSPLHF

d_gene: -
abundance: many
v_gene: TRBV28
j_gene: TRBJ2-3
CDR3nt: TGTGCCACCAAGCGACAGGAGAGCACAGATACGCAGTATTTT
CDR3aa: CATKRQESTDTQYF

d_gene: -
abundance: -
v_gene: TRBV7-9
j_gene: TRBJ2-2
CDR3nt: TGTGCCAGCAGCTATAAGCGGTCTACCGGGGAGCTGTTTTTT
CDR3aa: CASSYKRSTGELFF

d_gene: -
abundance: many
v_gene: TRBV27
j_gene: TRBJ2-7
CDR3nt: TGTGCCAGCAGGGCACAGTCCTACGAGCAGTACTTC
CDR3aa: CASRAQSYEQYF

d_gene: -
abundance: -
v_gene: TRBV20-1
j_gene: TRBJ1-6
CDR3nt: TGCAGTGCCCCTGGAGGGTCCGGCTTCTCCTATAATTCACCCCTCCACTTT
CDR3aa: CSAPGGSGFSYNSPLHF

d_gene: -
abundance: many
v_gene: TRBV7-9
j_gene: TRBJ2-1
CDR3nt: TGTGCCAGCAGCGAACCGGGACGGTCCTACAATGAGCAGTTCTTC
CDR3aa: CASSEPGRSYNEQFF

d_gene: -
abundance: many
v_gene: TRBV9
j_gene: TRBJ1-1
CDR3nt: TGTGCCAGCAGCGTCTCAGGGACGGAGAACACTGAAGCTTTCTTT
CDR3aa: CASSVSGTENTEAFF

d_gene: -
abundance: many
v_gene: TRBV28
j_gene: TRBJ2-7
CDR3nt: TGTGCCAGCAAGGGGGAGGAGGCCGCAGCCCCCTACGAGCAGTACTTC
CDR3aa: CASKGEEAAAPYEQYF

d_gene: TRBD1
abundance: many
v_gene: TRBV20-1
j_gene: TRBJ2-1
CDR3nt: TGCAGTGCTATTCCCCGGACAGGGTTTAGTAGCCGCTCCTACAATGAGCAGTTCTTC
CDR3aa: CSAIPRTGFSSRSYNEQFF

d_gene: -
abundance: many
v_gene: TRBV12-3/TRBV12-4
j_gene: TRBJ1-2
CDR3nt: TGTGCCAGCAGTTTATTGGGCCAGAACTATGGCTACACCTTC
CDR3aa: CASSLLGQNYGYTF